Given below is one TCR beta chain in context. Its antigen remains unidentified. This entry belongs to a study of OX40 agonist ivuxolimab in advanced cancers. CDR1 and CDR2 from the germline V gene are MDHEN and SYDVKM. With V trimmed by 5 bases and J by 1 base, 5 bases remained unmatched. The CDR3 has 14 residues. Study-level findings and limits: Part of the nonresponder group also had normalized T-cell clonal expansion that was low.

The method was immunoSEQ multiplex PCR; TCRdb's version includes in-frame clones alone and lacks a portion of them. The sample has 70,000 or so clones, 90% to 95% seen once. The investigators sampled blood at baseline, at cycle 4 day 1, and at cycle 7 day 1. The sequences come from CD4+ or CD8+ T cells sorted from blood, collected in a trial of the OX40 agonist ivuxolimab. This TCR was recovered from an adult with an advanced solid tumor such as melanoma, head and neck, liver or kidney cancer. The rearrangement links TRBV28 to TRBJ2-7; 7 nucleotides align to TRBD1. CDR3 DNA: TGTGCCAGCAGTCTCAGGACAGGTTCCTACGAGCAGTACTTC. It codes for CASSLRTGSYEQYF.